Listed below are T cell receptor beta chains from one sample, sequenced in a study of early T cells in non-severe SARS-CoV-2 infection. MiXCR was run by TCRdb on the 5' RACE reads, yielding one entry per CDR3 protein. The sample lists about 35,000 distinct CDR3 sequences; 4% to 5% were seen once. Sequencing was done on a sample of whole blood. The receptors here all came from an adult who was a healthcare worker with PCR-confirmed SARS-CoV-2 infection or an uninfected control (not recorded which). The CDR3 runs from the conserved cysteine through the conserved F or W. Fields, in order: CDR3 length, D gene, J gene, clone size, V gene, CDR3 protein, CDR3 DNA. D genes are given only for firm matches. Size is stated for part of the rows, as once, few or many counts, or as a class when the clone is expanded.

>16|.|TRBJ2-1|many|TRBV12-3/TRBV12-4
CASTHTGKMTYNEQFF
TGTGCCAGCACCCACACAGGGAAGATGACCTACAATGAGCAGTTCTTC
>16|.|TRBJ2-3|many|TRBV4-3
CASSQDEGGRSDTQYF
TGCGCCAGCAGCCAAGATGAAGGGGGGAGGTCAGATACGCAGTATTTT
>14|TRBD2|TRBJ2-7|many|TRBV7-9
CASSSTSGPYEQYF
TGTGCCAGCAGCTCGACTAGCGGGCCCTACGAGCAGTACTTC
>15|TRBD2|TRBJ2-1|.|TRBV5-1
CASSSGTSVNNEQFF
TGCGCCAGCAGCTCCGGGACTAGCGTTAACAATGAGCAGTTCTTC
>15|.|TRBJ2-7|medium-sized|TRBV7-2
CASSPYRDSSYEQYF
TGTGCCAGCAGCCCTTACAGGGATTCATCCTACGAGCAGTACTTC
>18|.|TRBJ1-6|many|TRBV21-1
CASSMGGTALFYNSPLHF
TGTGCCAGCAGCATGGGAGGGACAGCCCTTTTCTATAATTCACCCCTCCACTTT
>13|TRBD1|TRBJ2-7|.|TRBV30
CAWTGQGNYVQYF
TGTGCCTGGACGGGACAGGGGAACTACGTGCAGTACTTC
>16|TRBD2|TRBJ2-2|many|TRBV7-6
CASSPGTSGLSGELFF
TGTGCCAGCAGCCCCGGGACTAGCGGTTTATCCGGGGAGCTGTTTTTT
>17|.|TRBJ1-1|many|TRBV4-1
CASSQKIGGGANTEAFF
TGCGCCAGCAGCCAAAAGATAGGGGGGGGTGCGAACACTGAAGCTTTCTTT
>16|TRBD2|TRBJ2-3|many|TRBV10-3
CAISVSGGARTDTQYF
TGTGCCATCAGTGTTAGCGGGGGGGCCCGCACAGATACGCAGTATTTT
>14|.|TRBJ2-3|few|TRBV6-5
CASSYGVRTDTQYF
TGTGCCAGCAGTTACGGTGTAAGAACAGATACGCAGTATTTT
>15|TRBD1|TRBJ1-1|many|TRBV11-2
CASRRQGDGDTEAFF
TGTGCCAGCAGGCGACAGGGGGATGGAGACACTGAAGCTTTCTTT
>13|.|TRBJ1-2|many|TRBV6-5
CASSAQAFYGYTF
TGTGCCAGCAGCGCGCAGGCATTCTATGGCTACACCTTC
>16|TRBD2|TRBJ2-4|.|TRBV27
CASSTRLAGAGNIQYF
TGTGCCAGCAGTACCCGACTAGCGGGAGCCGGGAACATTCAGTACTTC
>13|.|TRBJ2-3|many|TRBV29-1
CSVDTGSTDTQYF
TGCAGCGTTGACACAGGGAGCACAGATACGCAGTATTTT
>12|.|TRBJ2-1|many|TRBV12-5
CASGFTGYEQFF
TGTGCTAGTGGTTTTACGGGGTATGAGCAGTTCTTC
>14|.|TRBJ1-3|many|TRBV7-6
CASSSAARGNTIYF
TGTGCCAGCAGCTCCGCGGCCAGGGGAAACACCATATATTTT
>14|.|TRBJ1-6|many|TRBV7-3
CASSSGRRDSPLHF
TGTGCCAGCAGCTCGGGCCGGAGGGATTCACCCCTCCACTTT
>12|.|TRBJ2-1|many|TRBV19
CASAGQYNEQFF
TGTGCCAGTGCGGGACAGTACAATGAGCAGTTCTTC
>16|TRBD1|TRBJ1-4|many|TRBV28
CASSSTGVAVGEKLFF
TGTGCCAGCAGTTCCACAGGGGTGGCGGTCGGCGAAAAACTGTTTTTT
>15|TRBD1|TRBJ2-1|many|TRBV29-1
CSVVGTVSSYNEQFF
TGCAGCGTTGTCGGGACAGTAAGCTCCTACAATGAGCAGTTCTTC
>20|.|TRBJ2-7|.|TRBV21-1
CASSKEDGLAGRKYHYEQYF
TGTGCCAGCAGCAAAGAGGATGGACTAGCGGGACGGAAGTACCACTACGAGCAGTACTTC
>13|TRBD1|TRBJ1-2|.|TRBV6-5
CASRTGYAMGYTF
TGTGCCAGCAGGACAGGGTATGCTATGGGCTACACCTTC
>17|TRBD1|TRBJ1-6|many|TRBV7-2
CASSLEGDRVYNSPLHF
TGTGCCAGCAGCTTAGAGGGGGACAGGGTCTATAATTCACCCCTCCACTTT
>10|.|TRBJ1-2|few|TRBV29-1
CSVGTEGYTF
TGCAGCGTTGGGACAGAAGGCTACACCTTC
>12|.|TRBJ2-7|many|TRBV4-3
CASSQEFDEQYF
TGCGCCAGCAGCCAAGAGTTCGACGAGCAGTACTTC
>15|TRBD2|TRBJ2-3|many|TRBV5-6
CASSFPSGGADTQYF
TGTGCCAGCAGCTTTCCTAGCGGGGGCGCAGATACGCAGTATTTT
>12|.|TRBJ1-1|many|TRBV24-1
CATSDIGTEAFF
TGTGCCACCAGTGATATTGGTACTGAAGCTTTCTTT
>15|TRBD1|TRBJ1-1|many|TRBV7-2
CASSLGDRRNTEAFF
TGTGCCAGCAGCCTAGGGGACAGGAGAAACACTGAAGCTTTCTTT
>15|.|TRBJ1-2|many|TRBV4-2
CASSPTMGQDYGYTF
TGTGCCAGCAGCCCCACGATGGGGCAGGACTATGGCTACACCTTC
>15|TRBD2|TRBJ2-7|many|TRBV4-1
CASSQGGLARYEQYF
TGCGCCAGCAGCCAAGGGGGACTAGCCAGGTACGAGCAGTACTTC
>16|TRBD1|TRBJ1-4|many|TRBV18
CASSPSTGATNEKLFF
TGTGCCAGCTCACCTTCTACAGGGGCAACTAATGAAAAACTGTTTTTT
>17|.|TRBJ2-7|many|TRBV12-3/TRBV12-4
CASSLSYPGVWSYEQYF
TGTGCCAGCAGTTTGTCCTATCCCGGGGTTTGGTCCTACGAGCAGTACTTC
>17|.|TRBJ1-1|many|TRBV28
CASTRGAGMNTNTEAFF
TGTGCCAGCACTCGGGGGGCAGGGATGAATACGAACACTGAAGCTTTCTTT
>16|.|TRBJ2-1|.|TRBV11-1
CASSSRLTSPDNEQFF
TGTGCCAGCAGCTCCCGGCTCACGTCGCCCGACAATGAGCAGTTCTTC
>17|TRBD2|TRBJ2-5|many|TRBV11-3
CASSPGLAGELQETQYF
TGTGCCAGCAGCCCCGGACTAGCGGGAGAACTACAAGAGACCCAGTACTTC